The present entry profiles one TCR beta chain with its context. V was trimmed by 4 bases and J by 3 bases, leaving 12 bases between them. Germline CDR1 is SGHVS and CDR2 is FNYEAQ. There are 14 residues in the CDR3. The data derive from a study of blood T cells in healthy people across ages. Study-wide background: T cells yielded about one barcoded beta molecule per two cells through template switching.

Every sample yielded at least 6 million isolated PBMCs. A second PCR of about 7 to 11 cycles used a sample-barcoded 5' primer and a J-beta primer mix. TCRdb re-analysed the 5' RACE reads in MiXCR, keeping a single row per CDR3 protein. The sample consists of roughly 930,000 distinct CDR3 sequences, roughly 52% of them appearing once. The specimen sequenced was blood. The rearrangement joins TRBV7-6 to TRBJ1-1, with D perhaps TRBD1 (6 bases). The receptor's source is a man aged 25-45 years in good health. CDR3 region: CASSSYREDTEAFF. In nucleotides, the CDR3 is TGTGCCAGCAGCTCCTACAGGGAAGACACTGAAGCTTTCTTT.